The 28 T cell receptor beta chains in this list originate from one sample, sequenced in a study of blood T cells in healthy people across ages. Through a sample-barcoded 5' primer and a J-beta primer mix, a second PCR was run for roughly 7 to 12 cycles. TCRdb processed the 5' RACE reads anew with MiXCR; each CDR3 protein has one entry. The sample consists of hundreds of thousands of distinct CDR3 sequences, roughly 30% of them appearing once. The sequenced material came from blood. All receptors come from a woman of 80 years or more in good health.

V usage is TRBV20-1 and J usage is TRBJ2-1, with TRBD2 matching over 11 bases. V was pared by 2 bases and J by 13 bases, with 28 bases of the junction left unmatched. Germline CDR1 is DFQATT and CDR2 is SNEGSKA (reference sequence). This CDR3 is built from 20 residues. In nucleotides, the CDR3 is TGCAGTGCTAGAAATCGACTAGCGGGGACGCCACTACCCAATCAAGGGACCCAGTTCTTC. Translation gives CSARNRLAGTPLPNQGTQFF.

A few counts support this clonotype. This CDR3 reads CASSPGLSPNEQFF. The CDR3 DNA reads as TGTGCCAGCAGTCCCGGACTATCCCCCAATGAGCAGTTCTTC. V and J are TRBV12-3 or TRBV12-4 and TRBJ2-1; weak D call: TRBD2 (6 bases). This CDR3 comprises 14 residues. V lost 5 bases and J 6 bases, leaving 14 bases between the germline ends.

Ten or more counts support this clonotype. The genes are TRBV7-9 and TRBJ2-5; D remains ambiguous. Per germline, CDR1 SEHNR and CDR2 FQNEAQ (reference sequence). The CDR3 loop spans 14 amino acids. The V end was cut by 5 bases, the J end by 5 bases, with 15 bases between. For the CDR3, the DNA is TGTGCCAGCAGCGAGAGAGCTACAAGGGAGACCCAGTACTTC. It encodes CASSERATRETQYF.

This clonotype was recorded many times. The rearrangement links TRBV10-3 to TRBJ2-1; 11 positions agree with TRBD2. Germline V gives CDR1 ENHRY, CDR2 SYGVKD. Losses at the gene ends were 4 bases for V and 4 bases for J; bases not matched to a gene: 6. The CDR3 runs 16 residues. CDR3 amino acids: CAISGASGGTYNEQFF. The CDR3 coding sequence is TGTGCCATCAGTGGGGCTAGCGGGGGGACGTACAATGAGCAGTTCTTC.

This chain uses TRBV6-6 with TRBJ1-1; no firm D call. The ends were cut back, 5 bases at V and 4 bases at J, with 5 bases in the middle. The germline CDR1 and CDR2 sequences are MNHNY and SVGAGI (reference sequence). CDR3 length: 11 amino acids. The CDR3 DNA sequence: TGTGCCAGCAGTGACCTCACTGAAGCTTTCTTT. Amino acid sequence: CASSDLTEAFF.

This clonotype was counted only a few times. V gene TRBV6-2 or TRBV6-3 combines with J gene TRBJ1-1; D is uncertain. The CDR3 extends over 14 amino acids. The V end lost 6 bases, the J end lost 1 base, and 12 bases lay between the germline ends. The germline CDR1 and CDR2 sequences are MNHEY and SVGEGT. The CDR3: CASRLDVKNTEAFF. The CDR3 DNA sequence: TGTGCCAGCAGGCTGGACGTGAAGAACACTGAAGCTTTCTTT.

This clonotype was recorded many times. The CDR3 DNA sequence: TGCGCCAGCAGTCAGGGAAGTACAGGTCTCTACGAGCAGTACTTC. Translating it yields CASSQGSTGLYEQYF. V and J are TRBV4-3 and TRBJ2-7, with D maybe TRBD1 (5 bases). Deletions cut 6 bases from V and 3 bases from J, with 18 bases between. Germline CDR1 and CDR2: LGHNA and YSLEER. CDR3 length: 15 amino acids.

This clonotype was detected only once. J is TRBJ2-5 and V is TRBV20-1; D not certain. Trimming took off 4 bases at V and 5 bases at J, with 11 bases between the two ends. The CDR3 runs to 12 residues. Germline lookup yields CDR1 DFQATT and CDR2 SNEGSKA (reference sequence). CDR3 nucleotides: TGCAGTGCTACCCAACTCAGGGAGACCCAGTACTTC. Its protein product is CSATQLRETQYF.

Only a few counts were recorded for this clonotype. The chain is built from TRBV12-3 or TRBV12-4 and TRBJ1-3; D call uncertain. The CDR3 consists of 15 residues. V was trimmed by 3 bases and J by 0 bases, leaving 9 bases between them. DNA for the CDR3: TGTGCCAGCAGTTTTCCCTCCAACTCTGGAAACACCATATATTTT. This sequence encodes CASSFPSNSGNTIYF.

The gene calls are TRBV7-2 and TRBJ2-3; 7 positions agree with TRBD1. CDR3 length equals 17 residues. The V segment lost 3 bases and the J segment 0 bases; nucleotides outside the gene matches: 9. Germline values: CDR1 SGHTA, CDR2 FQGNSA. In nucleotides, the CDR3 is TGTGCCAGCAGCTTCAACCCGGGACAGATTAGCACAGATACGCAGTATTTT. It codes for CASSFNPGQISTDTQYF.

There are many counts of this clonotype. The chain couples TRBV5-1 to TRBJ2-6; D is ambiguous. This CDR3 contains 14 residues. The V end was cut by 3 bases, the J end by 0 bases, with 4 bases between. The germline CDR1 and CDR2 sequences are SGHRS and YFSETQ. The CDR3 protein is CASSSRSGANVLTF. The CDR3 bases are TGCGCCAGCAGCTCCCGCTCTGGGGCCAACGTCCTGACTTTC.

With respect to this clonotype: Relative to the germline gene, one junction end is altered; a read error may explain this. The chain joins TRBV7-6 to TRBJ2-4, with D tentatively TRBD2 (5 bases). Matching the DNA end better, TRBJ2-5 makes the J call doubtful. CDR1 and CDR2 from the germline V gene are SGHVS and FNYEAQ. The CDR3 totals 12 residues. CDR3 DNA sequence: TGTTCCAGCAGCTTAAGCGGAGAGACCCAGTACTTC. Translating it yields CSSSLSGETQYF.

This clonotype was counted only a few times. The chain uses TRBV7-2 and TRBJ1-4; D is unresolved. V was pared by 2 bases and J by 4 bases, with 14 bases between. Germline CDR1 is SGHTA and CDR2 is FQGNSA. The CDR3 is 16 residues long. CDR3 sequence: CASSLLAGSFNEKLFF. The DNA of the CDR3 is TGTGCCAGCAGCTTATTAGCGGGAAGCTTTAATGAAAAACTGTTTTTT.

This clonotype was seen a handful of times. A single base separates this from a much larger clone, so it may be a read error. The V gene is TRBV5-1, the J gene TRBJ1-6; D perhaps matches TRBD1 (6 bases). Germline V gene data show CDR1 as SGHRS and CDR2 as YFSETQ. The CDR3 has 14 amino acids. The CDR3 here is CASSLQGLNSPRHF. CDR3 nucleotide sequence: TGCGCCAGCAGCTTACAGGGTCTAAATTCACCCCGCCACTTT.

This clonotype was observed at least ten times. The chain carries TRBV6-2 or TRBV6-3 and TRBJ1-1; D is ambiguous. This CDR3 has 13 residues. Looked up from germline, CDR1 is MNHEY and CDR2 is SVGEGT. Trimming took off 5 bases at V and 4 bases at J, with 11 bases between the two ends. This chain's CDR3 is CASSLQRATEAFF. DNA of the CDR3: TGTGCCAGCAGTCTACAGCGAGCCACTGAAGCTTTCTTT.

A word on this clonotype: A much larger clone sits a single nucleotide away, making a read error possible. The V gene is TRBV7-2, the J gene TRBJ1-1, with TRBD1 as a possible D gene (6 bases). V was shortened by 0 bases and J by 7 bases, with 12 bases between the two germline ends. This CDR3 comprises 14 residues. Germline lookup yields CDR1 SGHTA and CDR2 FQGNSA. The CDR3 protein is CASSLAMRDIEAFF. DNA for the CDR3: TGTGCCAGCAGCTTAGCGATGAGGGACATTGAAGCTTTCTTT.

Of note for this clonotype: A much bigger clone sits one base away, suggesting this may be a read error. The chain couples TRBV7-2 to TRBJ2-5; D possibly corresponds to TRBD2 (5 bases). This CDR3 has 14 amino acids. The V and J ends lost 8 bases and 11 bases respectively, with 24 bases between them. CDR1 SGHTA and CDR2 FQGNSA come from the germline V gene. The CDR3 bases are TGTGCCAGCCGGACTGGGCGGACCGACAATGAGCAGTACTTC. Protein sequence: CASRTGRTDNEQYF.

This clonotype appeared many times. The chain has TRBV20-1 and TRBJ1-6, with unresolved D. CDR3 length: 13 residues. Trimming pared 0 bases from V and 7 bases from J, leaving 7 bases between. The germline V gene encodes CDR1 DFQATT and CDR2 SNEGSKA (reference sequence). This CDR3 is CSARDQHNSPLHF. The DNA for the CDR3 is TGCAGTGCTAGAGATCAGCACAATTCACCCCTCCACTTT.

V usage is TRBV20-1 and J usage is TRBJ2-1; D remains unclear. The J call may be mistaken, given a closer DNA end match to TRBJ2-7. The CDR3 is 14 residues long. Germline values: CDR1 DFQATT, CDR2 SNEGSKA (reference sequence). The CDR3 region has the DNA TGCAGTGCTAGAGGTATGGGTCCCTACAATGAGCAGTACTTC. Its translation: CSARGMGPYNEQYF.

The chain carries TRBV14 and TRBJ1-2; tentatively, D is TRBD1 (6 bases). Germline V gene data show CDR1 as SGHDN and CDR2 as FVKESK. Trimming stripped 4 bases from V and 0 bases from J, with 15 bases between. The CDR3 is made up of 16 amino acids. The CDR3 sequence: CASSRLQGPSNYGYTF. The CDR3 DNA follows: TGTGCCAGCAGCCGCTTACAGGGACCCTCTAACTATGGCTACACCTTC.

This clonotype was counted many times. The chain joins TRBV12-3 or TRBV12-4 to TRBJ2-5; TRBD1 agrees at 7 bases. The CDR3 extends over 14 amino acids. V shed 5 bases and J 2 bases; nucleotides not matched to a gene: 5. For the CDR3, the DNA is TGTGCCAGCAGTACCGGGACAGAGCAAGAGACCCAGTACTTC. Protein: CASSTGTEQETQYF.

Points on this clonotype: A read error may explain this, as a much larger clone is one base away. CDR3 bases: TGCGCCAGCAGCTTGAATAGGAGGGGCTACACCTTC. Encoded protein: CASSLNRRGYTF. The chain carries TRBV5-1 and TRBJ1-2, with D uncertain. V was cut by 1 base and J by 8 bases, with 9 bases left in between. Germline CDR1 reads SGHRS; CDR2 reads YFSETQ. The CDR3 is made up of 12 amino acids.

This clonotype occurred many times. The chain carries TRBV9 and TRBJ2-3, with 8 bases matching TRBD1. The CDR3 length is 17 residues. The J segment lost 0 bases and the V segment lost 4 bases, leaving 10 bases of the junction unmatched. CDR1 SGDLS and CDR2 YYNGEE come from the germline V gene. The DNA for the CDR3 is TGTGCCAGCAGCTCCGGACAGGGATCCTTTAGCACAGATACGCAGTATTTT. Encoded protein: CASSSGQGSFSTDTQYF.

This clonotype was seen a handful of times. This chain joins TRBV12-3 or TRBV12-4 and TRBJ1-1, with a tentative D call TRBD1 (5 bases). CDR3 length: 15 residues. V lost 2 bases and J 3 bases, leaving 13 bases between the germline ends. CDR3 region: CASSLFEGMDTEAFF. The CDR3 coding sequence is TGTGCCAGCAGTTTATTTGAGGGGATGGACACTGAAGCTTTCTTT.

This clonotype was counted at least ten times. J is TRBJ2-5 and V is TRBV5-1; no clear D gene. The CDR3 is 12 amino acids. V lost 0 bases and J 7 bases, leaving 7 bases between the germline ends. The germline gives CDR1 SGHRS, CDR2 YFSETQ. In nucleotides, the CDR3 is TGCGCCAGCAGCTTGGAGCACGGGACCCAGTACTTC. Translation gives CASSLEHGTQYF. Variable domain in full (rest from reference TRBV5-1 and TRBJ2-5): KAGVTQTPRYLIKTRGQQVTLSCSPISGHRSVSWYQQTPGQGLQFLFEYFSETQRNKGNFPGRFSGRQFSNSRSEMNVSTLELGDSALYLCASSLEHGTQYFGPGTRLLVL.

Comments on this clonotype: Just one base apart from a much larger clone, this may be a read error. This chain connects TRBV27 to TRBJ1-6; maybe TRBD1 (6 bases). This CDR3 has 17 residues. The germline gives CDR1 MNHEY, CDR2 SMNVEV (reference sequence). The CDR3, as DNA: TGTGCCAGCAGTTATCGGCAGGGGAGCTCCTATAATTCACCCCCCCACTTT. This sequence encodes CASSYRQGSSYNSPPHF.

The V call is TRBV29-1, the J call TRBJ1-2; D is unclear. The CDR3 is 13 residues long. Germline V CDR1 and CDR2: SQVTM, ANQGSEA. Trimming stripped 4 bases from V and 0 bases from J, with 9 bases between. The CDR3 region is CSVAPRANYGYTF. CDR3 DNA sequence: TGCAGCGTTGCCCCAAGGGCTAACTATGGCTACACCTTC. Full variable domain (remainder filled in from reference TRBV29-1 and TRBJ1-2): SAVISQKPSRDICQRGTSLTIQCQVDSQVTMMFWYRQQPGQSLTLIATANQGSEATYESGFVIDKFPISRPNLTFSTLTVSNMSPEDSSIYLCSVAPRANYGYTFGSGTRLTVV.

The V call is TRBV12-3 or TRBV12-4, the J call TRBJ1-2; TRBD1 is a possible D gene (6 bases). The CDR3 extends over 16 amino acids. The V end was cut by 2 bases, the J end by 2 bases, with 15 bases between. CDR3 sequence: CASSLRSGVGNYGYTF. The CDR3 region has the DNA TGTGCCAGCAGTTTAAGGTCAGGGGTCGGGAACTATGGCTACACCTTC.